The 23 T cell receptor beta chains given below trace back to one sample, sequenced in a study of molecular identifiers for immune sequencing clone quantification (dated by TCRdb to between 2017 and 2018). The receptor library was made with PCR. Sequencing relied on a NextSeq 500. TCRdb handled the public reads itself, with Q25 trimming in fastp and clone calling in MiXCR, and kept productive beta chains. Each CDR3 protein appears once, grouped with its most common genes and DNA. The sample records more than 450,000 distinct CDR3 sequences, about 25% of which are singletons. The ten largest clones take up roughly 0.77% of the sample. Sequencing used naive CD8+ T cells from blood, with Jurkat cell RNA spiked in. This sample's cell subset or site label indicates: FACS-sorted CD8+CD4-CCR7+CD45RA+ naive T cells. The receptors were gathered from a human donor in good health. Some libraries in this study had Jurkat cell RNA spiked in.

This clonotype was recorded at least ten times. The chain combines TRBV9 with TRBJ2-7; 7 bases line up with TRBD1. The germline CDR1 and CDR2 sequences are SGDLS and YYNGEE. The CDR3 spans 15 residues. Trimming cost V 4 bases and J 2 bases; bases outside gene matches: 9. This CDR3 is CASSPWDSHPYEQYF. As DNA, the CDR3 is TGTGCCAGCAGCCCTTGGGACAGCCATCCCTACGAGCAGTACTTC.

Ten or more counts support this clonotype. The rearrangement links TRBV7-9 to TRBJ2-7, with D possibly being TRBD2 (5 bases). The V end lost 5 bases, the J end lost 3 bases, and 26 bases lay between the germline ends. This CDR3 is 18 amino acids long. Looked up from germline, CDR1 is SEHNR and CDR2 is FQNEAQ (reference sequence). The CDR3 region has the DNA TGTGCCAGCAGCCCGACTTCCTTACTAGGGATGTTGGACTACGAGCAGTACTTC. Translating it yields CASSPTSLLGMLDYEQYF.

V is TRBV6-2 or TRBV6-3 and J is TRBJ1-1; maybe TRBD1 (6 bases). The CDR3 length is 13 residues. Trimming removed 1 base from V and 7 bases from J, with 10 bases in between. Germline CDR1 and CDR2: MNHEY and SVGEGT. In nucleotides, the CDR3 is TGTGCCAGCAGTTACTACAGGGCAGGTGAAGCTTTCTTT. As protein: CASSYYRAGEAFF.

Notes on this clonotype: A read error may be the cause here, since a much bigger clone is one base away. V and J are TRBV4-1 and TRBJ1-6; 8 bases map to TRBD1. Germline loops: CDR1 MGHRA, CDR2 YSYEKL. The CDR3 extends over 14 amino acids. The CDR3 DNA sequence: TGCGCCAGCAGCCAAGCAGGGGGCCATTCACCCCCCCACTTT. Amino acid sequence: CASSQAGGHSPPHF.

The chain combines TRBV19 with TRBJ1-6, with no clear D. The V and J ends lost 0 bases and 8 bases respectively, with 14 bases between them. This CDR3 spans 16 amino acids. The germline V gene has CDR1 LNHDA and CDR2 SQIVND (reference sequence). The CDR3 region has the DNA TGTGCCAGTAGTATAGATCGGCAGGACGCCCATTCACCCCTCCACTTT. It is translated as CASSIDRQDAHSPLHF.

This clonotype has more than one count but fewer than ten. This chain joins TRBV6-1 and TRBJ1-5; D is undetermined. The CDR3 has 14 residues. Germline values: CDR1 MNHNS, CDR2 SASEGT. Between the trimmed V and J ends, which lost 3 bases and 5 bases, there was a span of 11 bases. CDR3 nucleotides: TGTGCCAGCAGTGACCGAGTGAGGGATCAGCCCCAGCATTTT. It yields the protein CASSDRVRDQPQHF.

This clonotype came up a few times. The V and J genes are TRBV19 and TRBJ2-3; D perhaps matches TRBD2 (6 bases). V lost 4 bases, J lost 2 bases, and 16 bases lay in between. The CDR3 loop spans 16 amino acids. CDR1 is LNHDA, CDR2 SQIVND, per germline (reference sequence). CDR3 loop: CASSTQRDFPTDTQYF. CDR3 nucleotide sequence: TGTGCCAGTAGTACGCAACGGGACTTCCCCACAGATACGCAGTATTTT.

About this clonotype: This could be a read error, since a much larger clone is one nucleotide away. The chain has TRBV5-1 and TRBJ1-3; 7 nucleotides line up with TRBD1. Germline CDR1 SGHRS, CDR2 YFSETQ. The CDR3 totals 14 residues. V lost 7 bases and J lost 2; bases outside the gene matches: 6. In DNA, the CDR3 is TGCGCCAGCGGCAAGACAGGGCCTGGAAACACCATATATTTT. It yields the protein CASGKTGPGNTIYF. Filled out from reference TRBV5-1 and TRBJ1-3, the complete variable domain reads KAGVTQTPRYLIKTRGQQVTLSCSPISGHRSVSWYQQTPGQGLQFLFEYFSETQRNKGNFPGRFSGRQFSNSRSEMNVSTLELGDSALYLCASGKTGPGNTIYFGEGSWLTVV.

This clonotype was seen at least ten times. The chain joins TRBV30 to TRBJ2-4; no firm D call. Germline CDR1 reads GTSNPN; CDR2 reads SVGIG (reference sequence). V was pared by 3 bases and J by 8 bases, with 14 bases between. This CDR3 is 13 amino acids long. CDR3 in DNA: TGTGCCTGGAGCCTATTACAGATGGACATTCAGTACTTC. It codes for CAWSLLQMDIQYF.

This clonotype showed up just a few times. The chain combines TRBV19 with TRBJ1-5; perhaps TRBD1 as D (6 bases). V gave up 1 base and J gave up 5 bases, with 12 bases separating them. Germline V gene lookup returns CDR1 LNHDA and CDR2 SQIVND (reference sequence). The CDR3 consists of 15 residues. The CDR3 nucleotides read TGTGCCAGTAGTATAGTATGGGGGCCCGATCAGCCCCAGCATTTT. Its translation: CASSIVWGPDQPQHF.

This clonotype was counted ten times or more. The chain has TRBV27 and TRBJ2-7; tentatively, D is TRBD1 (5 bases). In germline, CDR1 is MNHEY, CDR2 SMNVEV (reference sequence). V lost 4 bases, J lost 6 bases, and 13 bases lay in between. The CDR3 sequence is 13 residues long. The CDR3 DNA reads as TGTGCCAGCAGTTGGTTCGGGCAGGGCGAGCAGTACTTC. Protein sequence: CASSWFGQGEQYF.

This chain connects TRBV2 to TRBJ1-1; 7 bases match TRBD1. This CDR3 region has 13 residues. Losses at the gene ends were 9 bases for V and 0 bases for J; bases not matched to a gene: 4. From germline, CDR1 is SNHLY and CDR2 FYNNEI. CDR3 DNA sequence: TGTGCCAGAGACAGGGAAGTGAACACTGAAGCTTTCTTT. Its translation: CARDREVNTEAFF.

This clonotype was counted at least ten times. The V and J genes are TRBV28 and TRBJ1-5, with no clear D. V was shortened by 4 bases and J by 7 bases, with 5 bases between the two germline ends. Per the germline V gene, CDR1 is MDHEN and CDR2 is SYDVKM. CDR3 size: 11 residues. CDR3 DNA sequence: TGTGCCAGCAGTTCTGGGCAGCCCCAGCATTTT. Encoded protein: CASSSGQPQHF.

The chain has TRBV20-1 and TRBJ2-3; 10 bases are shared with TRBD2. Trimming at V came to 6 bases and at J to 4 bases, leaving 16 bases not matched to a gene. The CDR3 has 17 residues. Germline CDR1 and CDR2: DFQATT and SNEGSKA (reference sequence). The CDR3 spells CSATPGLAGGGSDTQYF. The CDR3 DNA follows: TGCAGTGCAACCCCGGGATTAGCGGGGGGAGGATCAGATACGCAGTATTTT.

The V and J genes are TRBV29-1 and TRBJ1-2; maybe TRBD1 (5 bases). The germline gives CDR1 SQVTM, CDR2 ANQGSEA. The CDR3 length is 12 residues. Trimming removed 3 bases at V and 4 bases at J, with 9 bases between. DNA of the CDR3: TGCAGCGTTGAGGGGCAGACCTATGGCTACACCTTC. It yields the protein CSVEGQTYGYTF.

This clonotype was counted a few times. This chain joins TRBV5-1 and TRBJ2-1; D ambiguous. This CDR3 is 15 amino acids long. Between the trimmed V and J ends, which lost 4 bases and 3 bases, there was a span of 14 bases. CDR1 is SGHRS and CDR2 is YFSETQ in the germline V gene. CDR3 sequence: CASSPSIANYNEQFF. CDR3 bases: TGCGCCAGCAGCCCTAGTATTGCTAACTACAATGAGCAGTTCTTC.

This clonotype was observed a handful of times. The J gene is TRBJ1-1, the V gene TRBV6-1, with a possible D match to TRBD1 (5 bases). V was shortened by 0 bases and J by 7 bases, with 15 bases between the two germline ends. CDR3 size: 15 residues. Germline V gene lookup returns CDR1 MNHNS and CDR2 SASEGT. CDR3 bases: TGTGCCAGCAGTGAAGCTTTAGACAGAAGAGTTGAAGCTTTCTTT. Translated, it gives CASSEALDRRVEAFF.

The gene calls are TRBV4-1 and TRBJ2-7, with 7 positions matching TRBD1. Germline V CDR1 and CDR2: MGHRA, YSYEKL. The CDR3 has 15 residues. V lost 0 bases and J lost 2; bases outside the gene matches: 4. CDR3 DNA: TGCGCCAGCAGCCAAGACAGGGGGATAGCCTACGAGCAGTACTTC. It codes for CASSQDRGIAYEQYF.

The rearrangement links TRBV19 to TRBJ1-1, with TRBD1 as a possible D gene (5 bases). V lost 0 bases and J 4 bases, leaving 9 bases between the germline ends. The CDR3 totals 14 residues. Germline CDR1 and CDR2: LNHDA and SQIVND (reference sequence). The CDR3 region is CASSIDPGTTEAFF. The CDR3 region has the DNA TGTGCCAGTAGTATAGACCCAGGGACCACTGAAGCTTTCTTT.

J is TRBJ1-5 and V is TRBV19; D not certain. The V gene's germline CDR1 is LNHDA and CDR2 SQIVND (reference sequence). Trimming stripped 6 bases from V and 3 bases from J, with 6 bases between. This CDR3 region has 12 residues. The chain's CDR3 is CASRGYNQPQHF. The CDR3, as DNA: TGTGCCAGTAGAGGATACAATCAGCCCCAGCATTTT.

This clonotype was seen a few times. CDR3 DNA sequence: TGCAGTGCTAGAGACGTTAGCAGCTCCTACGAGCAGTACTTC. This sequence encodes CSARDVSSSYEQYF. The V call is TRBV20-1, the J call TRBJ2-7; the D is unclear. CDR1 and CDR2 (germline): DFQATT, SNEGSKA (reference sequence). Trimming removed 0 bases at V and 0 bases at J, with 9 bases between. The length of the CDR3 is 14 residues.

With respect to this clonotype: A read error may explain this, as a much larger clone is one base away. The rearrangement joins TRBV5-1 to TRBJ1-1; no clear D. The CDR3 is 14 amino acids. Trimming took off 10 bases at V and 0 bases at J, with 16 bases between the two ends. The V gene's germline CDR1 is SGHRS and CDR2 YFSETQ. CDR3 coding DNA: TGCGCCGGCACCGAGATAGATTTGAACACTGAAGCTTTCTTT. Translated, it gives CAGTEIDLNTEAFF.

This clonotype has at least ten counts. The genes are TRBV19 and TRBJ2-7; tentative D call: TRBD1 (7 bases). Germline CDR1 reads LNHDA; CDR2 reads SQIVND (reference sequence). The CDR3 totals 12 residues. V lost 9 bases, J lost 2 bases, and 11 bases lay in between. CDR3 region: CASSRGAYEQYF. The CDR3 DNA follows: TGTGCCAGCTCCAGGGGGGCCTACGAGCAGTACTTC.